Listed below are T cell receptor beta chains from one sample, sequenced in a study of vaccination effects on CD4 cells after COVID-19. No antigen has been identified for these receptors. The data were produced by immunoSEQ multiplex PCR, yet TCRdb's version contains in-frame clones alone and is incomplete. The sample records tens of thousands of clones, around 81% being singletons. Sample: CD4+ T cells from PBMCs cultured with HCoV-229E spike peptides, taken before COVID-19 vaccination. Source of these receptors: a human donor who received a COVID-19 vaccine. The CDR3 runs from the conserved cysteine through the conserved F or W. Fields, in order: CDR3 protein, CDR3 DNA, clone size, V gene, J gene, D gene. The D gene is left open where the match is weak. The listing skips clone size in some rows; elsewhere it reads once, few, many or a size class.

CDR3aa: CASSLYRTSGGAGNEQFF
CDR3nt: TGTGCCAGCAGCTTATACCGGACTAGCGGGGGGGCGGGGAATGAGCAGTTCTTC
abundance: NA
v_gene: TRBV7-2
j_gene: TRBJ2-1
d_gene: TRBD2

CDR3aa: CASSLIANYGYTF
CDR3nt: TGCGCCAGCAGCTTAATAGCTAACTATGGCTACACCTTC
abundance: few
v_gene: TRBV5-1
j_gene: TRBJ1-2
d_gene: NA

CDR3aa: CASSLVAGGHTADTQYF
CDR3nt: TGCGCCAGCAGCTTGGTGGCAGGGGGGCACACAGCAGATACGCAGTATTTT
abundance: NA
v_gene: TRBV5-1
j_gene: TRBJ2-3
d_gene: NA

CDR3aa: CASSVDSYQPQHF
CDR3nt: TGTGCCAGCAGCGTAGATAGCTATCAGCCCCAGCATTTT
abundance: few
v_gene: TRBV9
j_gene: TRBJ1-5
d_gene: NA

CDR3aa: CASSQARVEGEKLFF
CDR3nt: TGTGCCAGCAGCCAAGCGCGGGTAGAGGGGGAAAAACTGTTTTTT
abundance: NA
v_gene: TRBV3-1/TRBV3-2
j_gene: TRBJ1-4
d_gene: NA

CDR3aa: CASSLQPSGGYNEQFF
CDR3nt: TGTGCCAGCAGCTTACAACCTAGCGGGGGATACAATGAGCAGTTCTTC
abundance: NA
v_gene: TRBV7-2
j_gene: TRBJ2-1
d_gene: TRBD2

CDR3aa: CASSFTGGIEKLFF
CDR3nt: TGTGCCAGCAGCTTTACAGGGGGCATTGAAAAACTGTTTTTT
abundance: NA
v_gene: TRBV7-9
j_gene: TRBJ1-4
d_gene: TRBD1

CDR3aa: CASSPGSRGEAAFF
CDR3nt: TGTGCCAGCTCACCCGGATCGCGGGGCGAGGCGGCTTTCTTT
abundance: NA
v_gene: TRBV18
j_gene: TRBJ1-1
d_gene: NA

CDR3aa: CASSRLGPTFYGYTF
CDR3nt: TGTGCCAGCAGCCGATTGGGACCGACTTTCTATGGCTACACCTTC
abundance: few
v_gene: TRBV7-8
j_gene: TRBJ1-2
d_gene: NA

CDR3aa: CASSVTGGTEAFF
CDR3nt: TGTGCCAGCAGCGTTACAGGGGGGACTGAAGCTTTCTTT
abundance: few
v_gene: TRBV7-3
j_gene: TRBJ1-1
d_gene: TRBD1

CDR3aa: CATRGGGNNEQFF
CDR3nt: TGTGCCACCCGAGGTGGAGGGAACAATGAGCAGTTCTTC
abundance: NA
v_gene: TRBV15
j_gene: TRBJ2-1
d_gene: NA

CDR3aa: CASKLGAGADTQYF
CDR3nt: TGTGCCAGCAAGCTAGGAGCGGGCGCAGATACGCAGTATTTT
abundance: NA
v_gene: TRBV6-4
j_gene: TRBJ2-3
d_gene: NA

CDR3aa: CASGQGGQPQHF
CDR3nt: TGTGCCAGTGGGCAGGGTGGTCAGCCCCAGCATTTT
abundance: NA
v_gene: TRBV19
j_gene: TRBJ1-5
d_gene: NA

CDR3aa: CASSPDSISGNTIYF
CDR3nt: TGTGCCAGCAGCCCCGACAGCATTAGTGGAAACACCATATATTTT
abundance: NA
v_gene: TRBV2
j_gene: TRBJ1-3
d_gene: NA

CDR3aa: CAWNKQGGPSNEQFF
CDR3nt: TGTGCCTGGAACAAACAGGGTGGACCCTCCAATGAGCAGTTCTTC
abundance: NA
v_gene: TRBV30
j_gene: TRBJ2-1
d_gene: NA

CDR3aa: CASRRDPTNTEAFF
CDR3nt: TGTGCCAGCAGGCGGGATCCCACGAACACTGAAGCTTTCTTT
abundance: few
v_gene: TRBV28
j_gene: TRBJ1-1
d_gene: NA

CDR3aa: CASSQTGQSYNSPLHF
CDR3nt: TGTGCCAGCTCACAGACGGGACAGAGTTATAATTCACCCCTCCACTTT
abundance: NA
v_gene: TRBV18
j_gene: TRBJ1-6
d_gene: TRBD1

CDR3aa: CASSYPGQGAFNEQFF
CDR3nt: TGTGCCAGCAGTTACCCGGGACAGGGGGCCTTTAATGAGCAGTTCTTC
abundance: NA
v_gene: TRBV6-6
j_gene: TRBJ2-1
d_gene: TRBD1

CDR3aa: CASSLRSREPGANVLTF
CDR3nt: TGCGCCAGCAGCTTGCGGAGTAGGGAACCTGGGGCCAACGTCCTGACTTTC
abundance: NA
v_gene: TRBV5-1
j_gene: TRBJ2-6
d_gene: NA

CDR3aa: CASRQGIQETQYF
CDR3nt: TGTGCCAGCCGACAGGGGATACAAGAGACCCAGTACTTC
abundance: NA
v_gene: TRBV18
j_gene: TRBJ2-5
d_gene: TRBD1